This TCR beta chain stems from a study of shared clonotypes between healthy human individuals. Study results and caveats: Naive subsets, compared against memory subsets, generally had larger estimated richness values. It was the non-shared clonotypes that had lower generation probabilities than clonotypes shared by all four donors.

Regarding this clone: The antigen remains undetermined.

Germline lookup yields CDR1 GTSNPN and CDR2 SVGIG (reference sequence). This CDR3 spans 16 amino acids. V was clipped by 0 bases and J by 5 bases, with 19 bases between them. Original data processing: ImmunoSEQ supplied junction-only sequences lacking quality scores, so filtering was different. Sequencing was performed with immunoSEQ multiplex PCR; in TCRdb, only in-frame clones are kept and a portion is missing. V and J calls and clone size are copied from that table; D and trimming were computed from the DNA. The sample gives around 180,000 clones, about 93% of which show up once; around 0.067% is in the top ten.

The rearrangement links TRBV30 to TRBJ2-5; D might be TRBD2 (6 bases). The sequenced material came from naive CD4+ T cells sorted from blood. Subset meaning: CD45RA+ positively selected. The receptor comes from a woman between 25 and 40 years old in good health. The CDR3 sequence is CAWSVRLSNGGETQYF. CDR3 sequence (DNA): TGTGCCTGGAGTGTACGGTTGTCGAACGGAGGGGAGACCCAGTACTTC.